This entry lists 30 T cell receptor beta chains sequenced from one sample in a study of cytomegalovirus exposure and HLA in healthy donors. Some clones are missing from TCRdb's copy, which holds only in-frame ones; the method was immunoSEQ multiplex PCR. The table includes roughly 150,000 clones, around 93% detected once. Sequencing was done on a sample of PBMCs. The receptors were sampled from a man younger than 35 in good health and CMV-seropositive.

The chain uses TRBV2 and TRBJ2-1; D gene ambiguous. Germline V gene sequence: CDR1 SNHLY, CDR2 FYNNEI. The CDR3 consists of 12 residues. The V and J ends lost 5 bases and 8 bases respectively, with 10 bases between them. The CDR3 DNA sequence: TGTGCCAGCAGTCCTAATCGGGATGAGCAGTTCTTC. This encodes CASSPNRDEQFF.

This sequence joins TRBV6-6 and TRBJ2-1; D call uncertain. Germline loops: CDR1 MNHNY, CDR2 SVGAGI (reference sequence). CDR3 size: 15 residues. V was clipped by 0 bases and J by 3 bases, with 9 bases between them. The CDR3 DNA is TGTGCCAGCAGTTACTCGATTGAACTCTACAATGAGCAGTTCTTC. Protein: CASSYSIELYNEQFF.

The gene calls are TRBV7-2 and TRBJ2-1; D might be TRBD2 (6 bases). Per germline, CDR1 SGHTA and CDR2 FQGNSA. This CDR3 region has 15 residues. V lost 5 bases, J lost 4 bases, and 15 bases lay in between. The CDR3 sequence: CASSLSGALYNEQFF. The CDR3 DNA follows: TGTGCCAGCAGCCTTAGCGGAGCCTTATACAATGAGCAGTTCTTC.

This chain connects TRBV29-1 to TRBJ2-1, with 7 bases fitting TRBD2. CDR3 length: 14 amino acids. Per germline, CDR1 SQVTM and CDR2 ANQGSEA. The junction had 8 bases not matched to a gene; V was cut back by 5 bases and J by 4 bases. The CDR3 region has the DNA TGCAGCGTTCACATGAGCGGGAAGTACAATGAGCAGTTCTTC. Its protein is CSVHMSGKYNEQFF.

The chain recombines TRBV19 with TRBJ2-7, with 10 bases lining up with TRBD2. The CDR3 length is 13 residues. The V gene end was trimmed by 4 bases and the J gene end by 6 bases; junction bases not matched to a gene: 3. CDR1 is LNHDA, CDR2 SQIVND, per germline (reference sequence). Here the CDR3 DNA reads TGTGCCAGTAGTAATGGACTAGCGGCCGAGCAGTACTTC. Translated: CASSNGLAAEQYF.

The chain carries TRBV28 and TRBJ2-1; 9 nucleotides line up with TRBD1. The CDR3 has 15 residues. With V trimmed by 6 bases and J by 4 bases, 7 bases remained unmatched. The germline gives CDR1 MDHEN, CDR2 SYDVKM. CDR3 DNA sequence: TGTGCCAGCAGAGTACAGGGGGCTCGATACAATGAGCAGTTCTTC. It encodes CASRVQGARYNEQFF.

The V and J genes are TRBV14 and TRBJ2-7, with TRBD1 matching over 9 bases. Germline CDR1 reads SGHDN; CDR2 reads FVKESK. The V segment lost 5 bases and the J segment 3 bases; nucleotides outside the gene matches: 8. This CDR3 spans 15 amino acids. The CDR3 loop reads CASSFGQGPFYEQYF. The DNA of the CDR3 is TGTGCCAGCAGCTTTGGACAGGGGCCATTCTACGAGCAGTACTTC.

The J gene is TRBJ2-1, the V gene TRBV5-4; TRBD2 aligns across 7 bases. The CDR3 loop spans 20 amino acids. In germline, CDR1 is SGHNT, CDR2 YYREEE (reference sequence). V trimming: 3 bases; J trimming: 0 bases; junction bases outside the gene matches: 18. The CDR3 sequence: CASSSPGGVFNLGSYNEQFF. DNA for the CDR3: TGTGCCAGCAGCTCACCGGGGGGAGTGTTTAATTTAGGCTCCTACAATGAGCAGTTCTTC.

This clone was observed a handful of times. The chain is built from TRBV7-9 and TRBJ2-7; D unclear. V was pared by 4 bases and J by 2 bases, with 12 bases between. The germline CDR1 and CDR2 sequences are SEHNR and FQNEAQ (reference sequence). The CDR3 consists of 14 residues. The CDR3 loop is CASSSYTETYEQYF. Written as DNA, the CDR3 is TGTGCCAGCAGCTCATACACAGAGACCTACGAGCAGTACTTC.

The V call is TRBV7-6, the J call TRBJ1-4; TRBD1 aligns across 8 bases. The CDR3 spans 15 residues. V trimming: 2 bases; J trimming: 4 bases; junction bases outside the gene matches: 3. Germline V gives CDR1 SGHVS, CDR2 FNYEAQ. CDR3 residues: CASSLQGQVNEKLFF. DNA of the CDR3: TGTGCCAGCAGCTTACAGGGACAGGTTAATGAAAAACTGTTTTTT. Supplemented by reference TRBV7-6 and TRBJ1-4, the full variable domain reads GAGVSQSPRYKVTKRGQDVALRCDPISGHVSLYWYRQALGQGPEFLTYFNYEAQQDKSGLPNDRFSAERPEGSISTLTIQRTEQRDSAMYRCASSLQGQVNEKLFFGSGTQLSVL.

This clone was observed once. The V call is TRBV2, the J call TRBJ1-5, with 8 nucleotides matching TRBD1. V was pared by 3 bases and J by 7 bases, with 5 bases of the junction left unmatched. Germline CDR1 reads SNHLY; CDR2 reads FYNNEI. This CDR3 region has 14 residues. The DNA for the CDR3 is TGTGCCAGCAGTGACGGCAGGGGGCACCAGCCCCAGCATTTT. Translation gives CASSDGRGHQPQHF. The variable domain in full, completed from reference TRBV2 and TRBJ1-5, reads EPEVTQTPSHQVTQMGQEVILRCVPISNHLYFYWYRQILGQKVEFLVSFYNNEISEKSEIFDDQFSVERPDGSNFTLKIRSTKLEDSAMYFCASSDGRGHQPQHFGDGTRLSIL.

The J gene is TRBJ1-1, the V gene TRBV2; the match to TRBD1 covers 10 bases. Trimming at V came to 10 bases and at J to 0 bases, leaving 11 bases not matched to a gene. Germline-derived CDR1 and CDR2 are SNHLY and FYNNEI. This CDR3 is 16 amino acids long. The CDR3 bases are TGTGCCAAGCCTCCCGGGACAGGGGAAATGAACACTGAAGCTTTCTTT. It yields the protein CAKPPGTGEMNTEAFF.

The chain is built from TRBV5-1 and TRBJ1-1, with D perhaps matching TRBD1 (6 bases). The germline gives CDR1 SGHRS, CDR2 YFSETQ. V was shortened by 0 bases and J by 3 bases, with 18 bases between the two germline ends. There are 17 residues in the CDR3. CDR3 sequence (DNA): TGCGCCAGCAGCTTGGCCGCCTCGGCGGGGGGCGACACTGAAGCTTTCTTT. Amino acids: CASSLAASAGGDTEAFF.

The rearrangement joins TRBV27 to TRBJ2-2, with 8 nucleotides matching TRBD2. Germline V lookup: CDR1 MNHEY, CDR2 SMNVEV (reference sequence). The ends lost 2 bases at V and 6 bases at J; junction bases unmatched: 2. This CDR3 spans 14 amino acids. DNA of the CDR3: TGTGCCAGCAGTTTACGGGGGGGCGCCGGGGAGCTGTTTTTT. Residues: CASSLRGGAGELFF.

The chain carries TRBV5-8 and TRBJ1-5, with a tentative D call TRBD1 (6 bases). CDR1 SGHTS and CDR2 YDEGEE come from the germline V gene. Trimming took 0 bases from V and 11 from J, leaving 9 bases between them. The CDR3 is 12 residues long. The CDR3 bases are TGTGCCAGCAGCTTGGTCCCAGGGGCCCAGCATTTT. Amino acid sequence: CASSLVPGAQHF.

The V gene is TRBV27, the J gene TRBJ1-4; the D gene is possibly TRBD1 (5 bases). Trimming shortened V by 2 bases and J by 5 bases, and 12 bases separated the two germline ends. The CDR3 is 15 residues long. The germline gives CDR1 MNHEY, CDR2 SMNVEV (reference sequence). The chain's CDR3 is CASSLRTDINEKLFF. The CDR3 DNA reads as TGTGCCAGCAGTTTAAGGACGGACATAAATGAAAAACTGTTTTTT.

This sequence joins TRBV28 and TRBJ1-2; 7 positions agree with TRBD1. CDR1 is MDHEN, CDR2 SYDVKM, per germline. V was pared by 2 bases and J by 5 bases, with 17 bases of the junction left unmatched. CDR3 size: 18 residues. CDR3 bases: TGTGCCAGCAGTTTAGGGACAGAGAGCACCCCCCTTCAGTATGGCTACACCTTC. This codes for CASSLGTESTPLQYGYTF.

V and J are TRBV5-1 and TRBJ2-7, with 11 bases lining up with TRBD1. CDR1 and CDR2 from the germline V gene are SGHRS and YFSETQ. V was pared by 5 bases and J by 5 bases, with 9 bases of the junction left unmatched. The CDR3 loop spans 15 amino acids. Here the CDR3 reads CASRAPGQGVHEQYF. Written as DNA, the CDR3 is TGCGCCAGCAGGGCGCCGGGACAGGGGGTACACGAGCAGTACTTC.

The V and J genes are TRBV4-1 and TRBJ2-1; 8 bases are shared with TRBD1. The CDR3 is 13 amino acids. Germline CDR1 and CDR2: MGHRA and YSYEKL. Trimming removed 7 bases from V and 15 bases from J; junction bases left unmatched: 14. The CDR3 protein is CASTILGTGDLFF. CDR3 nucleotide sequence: TGCGCCAGCACCATCCTTGGGACAGGCGATCTGTTCTTC.

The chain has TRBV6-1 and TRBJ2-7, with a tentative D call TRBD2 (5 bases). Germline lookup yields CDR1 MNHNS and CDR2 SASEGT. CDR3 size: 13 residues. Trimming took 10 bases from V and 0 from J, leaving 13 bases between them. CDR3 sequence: CATEVAFSYEQYF. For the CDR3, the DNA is TGTGCCACCGAGGTAGCGTTCTCCTACGAGCAGTACTTC.

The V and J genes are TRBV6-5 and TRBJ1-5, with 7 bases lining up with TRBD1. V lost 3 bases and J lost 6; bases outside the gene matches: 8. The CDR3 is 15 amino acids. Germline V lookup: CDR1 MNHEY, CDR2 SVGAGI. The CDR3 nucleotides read TGTGCCAGCAGTTATTCCCTGGCAGGGGGTCAGCCCCAGCATTTT. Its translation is CASSYSLAGGQPQHF.

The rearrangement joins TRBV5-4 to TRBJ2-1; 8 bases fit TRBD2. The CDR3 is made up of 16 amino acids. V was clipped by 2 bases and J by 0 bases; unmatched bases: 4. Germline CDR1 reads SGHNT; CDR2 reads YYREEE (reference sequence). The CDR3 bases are TGTGCCAGCAGCTTAGCCAGCGGGAGCTCCTACAATGAGCAGTTCTTC. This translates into CASSLASGSSYNEQFF.

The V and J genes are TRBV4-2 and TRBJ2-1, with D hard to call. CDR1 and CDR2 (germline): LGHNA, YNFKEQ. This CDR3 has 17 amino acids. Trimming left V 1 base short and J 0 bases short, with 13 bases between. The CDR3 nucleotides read TGTGCCAGCAGCCAAGCGGGTCGGCAGTACTCCTACAATGAGCAGTTCTTC. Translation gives CASSQAGRQYSYNEQFF.

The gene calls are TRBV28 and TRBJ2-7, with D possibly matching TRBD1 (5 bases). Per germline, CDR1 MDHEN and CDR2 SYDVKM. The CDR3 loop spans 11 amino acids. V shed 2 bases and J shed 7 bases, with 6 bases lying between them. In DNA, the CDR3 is TGTGCCAGCAGTTTAAAGGGGGAGCAGTACTTC. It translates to CASSLKGEQYF.

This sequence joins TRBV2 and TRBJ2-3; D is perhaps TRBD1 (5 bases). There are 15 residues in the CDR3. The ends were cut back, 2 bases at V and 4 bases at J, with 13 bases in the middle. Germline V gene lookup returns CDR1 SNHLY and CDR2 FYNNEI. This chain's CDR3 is CASSEIGAGPDTQYF. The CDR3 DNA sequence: TGTGCCAGCAGTGAAATTGGGGCAGGGCCAGATACGCAGTATTTT.

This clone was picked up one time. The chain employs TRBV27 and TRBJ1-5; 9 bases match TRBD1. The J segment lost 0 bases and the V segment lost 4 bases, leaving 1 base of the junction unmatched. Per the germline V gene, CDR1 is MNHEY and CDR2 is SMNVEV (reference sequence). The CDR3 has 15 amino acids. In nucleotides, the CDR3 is TGTGCCAGCAGTTGGGACAGGGATAGCAATCAGCCCCAGCATTTT. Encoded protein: CASSWDRDSNQPQHF.

The DNA of the CDR3 is TGTGCCAGCAGCGGAGACAGTTCCCCGGACAATGAGCAGTTCTTC. Translated, it gives CASSGDSSPDNEQFF. This chain joins TRBV9 and TRBJ2-1; D perhaps matches TRBD1 (5 bases). CDR1 is SGDLS and CDR2 is YYNGEE in the germline V gene. Between the trimmed V and J ends, which lost 3 bases and 5 bases, there was a span of 15 bases. The CDR3 is 15 residues long.

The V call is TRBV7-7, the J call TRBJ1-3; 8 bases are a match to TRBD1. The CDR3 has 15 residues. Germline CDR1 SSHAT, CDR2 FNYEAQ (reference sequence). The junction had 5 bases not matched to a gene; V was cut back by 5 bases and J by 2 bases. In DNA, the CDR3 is TGTGCCAGCAGCCCGACAGGGGATCCTGGAAACACCATATATTTT. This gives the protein CASSPTGDPGNTIYF.

The CDR3 DNA follows: TGTGCCTGGAGTTCGGGCACTGAAGCTTTCTTT. Encoded protein: CAWSSGTEAFF. The V and J genes are TRBV30 and TRBJ1-1, with D hard to call. CDR3 length equals 11 residues. The V end lost 2 bases, the J end lost 4 bases, and 5 bases lay between the germline ends. Germline V lookup: CDR1 GTSNPN, CDR2 SVGIG (reference sequence).

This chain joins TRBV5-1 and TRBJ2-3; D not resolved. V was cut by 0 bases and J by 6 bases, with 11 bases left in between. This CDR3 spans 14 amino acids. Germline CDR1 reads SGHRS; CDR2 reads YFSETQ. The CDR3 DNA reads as TGCGCCAGCAGCTTGGTCGGCCCCGGGGATACGCAGTATTTT. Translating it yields CASSLVGPGDTQYF.